This T cell receptor (beta chain) was sequenced for a study of OX40 agonist ivuxolimab in advanced cancers. Profiling relied on immunoSEQ multiplex PCR, and the TCRdb table lists in-frame clones only, not all of them. The data show tens of thousands of clones, 91% seen once. The CDR3 spans 17 residues. V lost 4 bases, J lost 0 bases, and 11 bases stayed unmatched. From germline, CDR1 is SGHDT and CDR2 YYEEEE. The receptor was derived from an adult with an advanced solid tumor such as melanoma, head and neck, liver or kidney cancer. The chain links TRBV5-6 to TRBJ1-2; TRBD1 matches 8 bases. Sequenced material: CD4+ or CD8+ T cells sorted from blood, taken in a trial of the OX40 agonist ivuxolimab. The CDR3 sequence is CASSPRYRGDTNYGYTF. CDR3 sequence (DNA): TGTGCCAGCAGCCCCCGGTACAGGGGGGATACTAACTATGGCTACACCTTC. The complete variable domain, with remaining parts taken from reference TRBV5-6 and TRBJ1-2, reads DAGVTQSPTHLIKTRGQQVTLRCSPKSGHDTVSWYQQALGQGPQFIFQYYEEEERQRGNFPDRFSGHQFPNYSSELNVNALLLGDSALYLCASSPRYRGDTNYGYTFGSGTRLTVV.